These 24 T cell receptor beta chains were all obtained from the same sample, sequenced in a study of T cell responses to AZD1222 COVID-19 vaccine. Sequencing used immunoSEQ multiplex PCR; TCRdb keeps in-frame clones, though not all of them. The sample has roughly 260,000 clones, approximately 95% seen once. Material: peripheral blood, obtained on day 0 of AZD1222 vaccination. These receptor sequences come from an adult in good health.

The chain uses TRBV11-2 and TRBJ2-2; 13 nucleotides line up with TRBD2. The CDR3 totals 15 residues. After removal of 10 bases from V and 2 bases from J, the junction contained 4 bases not matched to a gene. Germline V gives CDR1 SGHAT, CDR2 FQNNGV. CDR3 nucleotide sequence: TGTGCCACCGCGGGACTAGCGGGAAACACCGGGGAGCTGTTTTTT. Translation: CATAGLAGNTGELFF. Together with reference TRBV11-2 and TRBJ2-2, the CDR3 gives the full variable domain: EAGVAQSPRYKIIEKRQSVAFWCNPISGHATLYWYQQILGQGPKLLIQFQNNGVVDDSQLPKDRFSAERLKGVDSTLKIQPAKLEDSAVYLCATAGLAGNTGELFFGEGSRLTVL.

V usage is TRBV27 and J usage is TRBJ2-7; D unresolved. CDR1 and CDR2 from the germline V gene are MNHEY and SMNVEV (reference sequence). This CDR3 region has 12 residues. V was trimmed by 4 bases and J by 7 bases, leaving 11 bases between them. In DNA, the CDR3 is TGTGCCAGCAGTTCATCAGGCAAAGAGCAGTACTTC. It yields the protein CASSSSGKEQYF.

CDR3 loop: CASSPAPASGGYNEQFF. The CDR3 region has the DNA TGCGCCAGCAGCCCAGCCCCAGCTAGCGGAGGTTACAATGAGCAGTTCTTC. The genes are TRBV4-3 and TRBJ2-1; TRBD2 matches 7 bases. This CDR3 contains 17 residues. Germline V gene data show CDR1 as LGHNA and CDR2 as YSLEER. After removal of 4 bases from V and 4 bases from J, the junction contained 13 bases not matched to a gene.

The CDR3 DNA is TGTGCCTGGAGTGTCGGGGGGGCTTCCTACGAGCAGTACTTC. The encoded protein is CAWSVGGASYEQYF. This chain links TRBV30 with TRBJ2-7, with 8 bases aligning to TRBD2. Germline V CDR1 and CDR2: GTSNPN, SVGIG (reference sequence). This CDR3 is 14 amino acids long. With 0 bases clipped from V and 1 base from J, the junction kept 2 bases outside the gene matches.

The sample holds one count of this clone. The CDR3 loop is CASSLRLAGGGEQYF. In DNA, the CDR3 is TGTGCCAGCAGCTTAAGACTAGCGGGAGGGGGGGAGCAGTACTTC. This chain links TRBV7-2 with TRBJ2-7; TRBD2 matches 14 bases. In germline, CDR1 is SGHTA, CDR2 FQGNSA. This CDR3 has 15 amino acids. V lost 2 bases, J lost 7 bases, and 4 bases stayed unmatched.

This clone has only one observation. The rearrangement joins TRBV28 to TRBJ2-7, with a tentative D call TRBD1 (6 bases). The length of the CDR3 is 12 residues. CDR1 is MDHEN and CDR2 is SYDVKM in the germline V gene. Between the trimmed V and J ends, which lost 5 bases and 3 bases, there was a span of 8 bases. The DNA for the CDR3 is TGTGCCAGCAGTCAACAGGGCTACGAGCAGTACTTC. Amino acids: CASSQQGYEQYF. Full variable domain (rest looked up from reference TRBV28 and TRBJ2-7): DVKVTQSSRYLVKRTGEKVFLECVQDMDHENMFWYRQDPGLGLRLIYFSYDVKMKEKGDIPEGYSVSREKKERFSLILESASTNQTSMYLCASSQQGYEQYFGPGTRLTVT.

This chain uses TRBV2 with TRBJ1-2; 10 bases agree with TRBD1. This CDR3 is built from 14 residues. V shed 7 bases, J shed 0 bases, and the junction held 2 bases outside the gene matches. Germline V lookup: CDR1 SNHLY, CDR2 FYNNEI. This CDR3 reads CASNGQGANYGYTF. In nucleotides, the CDR3 is TGTGCCAGCAACGGACAGGGGGCTAACTATGGCTACACCTTC.

The genes are TRBV6-5 and TRBJ2-2; D not certain. Trimming left V 4 bases short and J 4 bases short, with 10 bases between. CDR1 MNHEY and CDR2 SVGAGI come from the germline V gene. The CDR3 is 14 amino acids. The CDR3 sequence is CASSSEWGTGELFF. The CDR3 bases are TGTGCCAGCAGTTCCGAATGGGGCACCGGGGAGCTGTTTTTT.

This chain connects TRBV2 to TRBJ1-2; 9 bases map to TRBD1. Germline values: CDR1 SNHLY, CDR2 FYNNEI. V dropped 6 bases and J dropped 8; count of bases not matched to a gene: 10. The CDR3 has 14 amino acids. In DNA, the CDR3 is TGTGCCAGCAGCATACAGGGGGCTGAAGAAGGCTACACCTTC. As protein: CASSIQGAEEGYTF. Full variable domain (outside the CDR3, taken from reference TRBV2 and TRBJ1-2): EPEVTQTPSHQVTQMGQEVILRCVPISNHLYFYWYRQILGQKVEFLVSFYNNEISEKSEIFDDQFSVERPDGSNFTLKIRSTKLEDSAMYFCASSIQGAEEGYTFGSGTRLTVV.

The chain joins TRBV6-1 to TRBJ2-7; D remains ambiguous. CDR3 size: 12 residues. Germline CDR1 is MNHNS and CDR2 is SASEGT. The germline V and J ends were trimmed by 1 base and 3 bases, with 4 bases remaining between them. CDR3 sequence (DNA): TGTGCCAGCAGTGAAGATCGCTACGAGCAGTACTTC. This gives the protein CASSEDRYEQYF.

The CDR3 protein is CASGQAASPLHF. The DNA for the CDR3 is TGTGCCAGCGGGCAGGCGGCTTCACCCCTCCACTTT. V gene TRBV6-5 combines with J gene TRBJ1-6, with D uncertain. Trimming removed 8 bases at V and 9 bases at J, with 11 bases between. CDR1 is MNHEY, CDR2 SVGAGI, per germline. The length of the CDR3 is 12 residues.

Only one count was recorded for this clone. This sequence joins TRBV10-1 and TRBJ2-1; 10 nucleotides line up with TRBD2. The CDR3 runs to 15 residues. Germline V gene lookup returns CDR1 WNHNN and CDR2 SYGVQD (reference sequence). V trimming: 2 bases; J trimming: 10 bases; junction bases outside the gene matches: 8. CDR3 sequence (DNA): TGCGCCAGCAGTGAGGGTAGCGGGGGGCTAGGGGAGCAGTTCTTC. As protein: CASSEGSGGLGEQFF.

This chain uses TRBV18 with TRBJ2-2, with 7 positions matching TRBD2. The V gene end was trimmed by 3 bases and the J gene end by 7 bases; junction bases not matched to a gene: 5. The CDR3 has 14 amino acids. Germline assignment: CDR1 KGHSH and CDR2 LQKENI. This CDR3 is CASSPRLANGELFF. The CDR3 DNA reads as TGTGCCAGCTCACCGCGACTAGCAAACGGGGAGCTGTTTTTT.

In DNA, the CDR3 is TGCAGCGTTAACAGTGGGGGGGAGCTGTTTTTT. Translation gives CSVNSGGELFF. V usage is TRBV29-1 and J usage is TRBJ2-2; D not certain. This CDR3 has 11 amino acids. In germline, CDR1 is SQVTM, CDR2 ANQGSEA. V was clipped by 5 bases and J by 8 bases, with 9 bases between them.

V usage is TRBV27 and J usage is TRBJ2-7; 7 nucleotides match TRBD2. Germline CDR1 and CDR2: MNHEY and SMNVEV (reference sequence). Losses at the gene ends were 6 bases for V and 1 base for J; bases not matched to a gene: 6. The CDR3 is 14 amino acids. CDR3 sequence reads: CASRFRDYSYEQYF. In nucleotides, the CDR3 is TGTGCCAGCAGATTCCGGGACTATTCCTACGAGCAGTACTTC.

V and J are TRBV6-2 or TRBV6-3 and TRBJ2-1, with 11 bases matching TRBD2. The V gene end was trimmed by 2 bases and the J gene end by 5 bases; junction bases not matched to a gene: 8. Germline V gene lookup returns CDR1 MNHEY and CDR2 SVGEGT. The CDR3 spans 17 residues. For the CDR3, the DNA is TGTGCCAGCAGTTACCGGGCTAGCGGGAGGTTTCACAATGAGCAGTTCTTC. This sequence encodes CASSYRASGRFHNEQFF.

The genes are TRBV6-5 and TRBJ2-5; D uncertain. This CDR3 has 10 amino acids. The V and J ends lost 6 bases and 5 bases respectively, with 4 bases between them. CDR1 is MNHEY and CDR2 is SVGAGI in the germline V gene. CDR3 nucleotides: TGTGCCAGCAGGGATGAGACCCAGTACTTC. It encodes CASRDETQYF.

CDR3 sequence reads: CSVARQGPNTEAFF. CDR3 nucleotides: TGCAGCGTAGCACGACAGGGTCCGAACACTGAAGCTTTCTTT. This chain joins TRBV29-1 and TRBJ1-1; 7 bases match TRBD1. The CDR3 is made up of 14 amino acids. The trim removed 6 bases at V and 1 base at J, leaving 8 bases unmatched. CDR1 is SQVTM and CDR2 is ANQGSEA in the germline V gene.

This clone has just one count. The J gene is TRBJ1-3, the V gene TRBV4-1; a possible D gene is TRBD1 (5 bases). The CDR3 has 14 residues. Germline loops: CDR1 MGHRA, CDR2 YSYEKL. V lost 8 bases, J lost 0 bases, and 11 bases lay in between. The chain's CDR3 is CASSRGSSGNTIYF. The CDR3, as DNA: TGCGCCAGCTCCCGGGGGAGCTCTGGAAACACCATATATTTT.

This clone has just one count. V gene TRBV5-6 combines with J gene TRBJ2-7, with D hard to call. This CDR3 region has 12 residues. Trimming cost V 1 base and J 3 bases, with 5 bases left between them. CDR1 SGHDT and CDR2 YYEEEE come from the germline V gene. CDR3 DNA: TGTGCCAGCAGCTTGCAGATCTACGAGCAGTACTTC. Translation gives CASSLQIYEQYF.

The chain is built from TRBV4-3 and TRBJ1-4; D is ambiguous. Germline CDR1 and CDR2: LGHNA and YSLEER. CDR3 size: 15 residues. The V end lost 3 bases, the J end lost 6 bases, and 14 bases lay between the germline ends. The CDR3, as DNA: TGCGCCAGCAGCCACGCTCTTGACTGGGATGAAAAACTGTTTTTT. Protein product: CASSHALDWDEKLFF.

The rearrangement uses TRBV29-1 and TRBJ1-4; 7 nucleotides match TRBD1. The CDR3 sequence is 13 residues long. Germline assignment: CDR1 SQVTM and CDR2 ANQGSEA. Trimming cost V 7 bases and J 8 bases; bases outside gene matches: 10. The CDR3 protein is CSARGQFGEKLFF. The CDR3 region has the DNA TGCAGCGCCAGGGGACAGTTCGGAGAAAAACTGTTTTTT. Combining the CDR3 with reference TRBV29-1 and TRBJ1-4 gives the whole variable domain SAVISQKPSRDICQRGTSLTIQCQVDSQVTMMFWYRQQPGQSLTLIATANQGSEATYESGFVIDKFPISRPNLTFSTLTVSNMSPEDSSIYLCSARGQFGEKLFFGSGTQLSVL.

The chain couples TRBV6-2 or TRBV6-3 to TRBJ1-2; D is perhaps TRBD1 (5 bases). From germline, CDR1 is MNHEY and CDR2 SVGEGT. V was clipped by 5 bases and J by 6 bases, with 13 bases between them. The CDR3 runs to 13 residues. Here the CDR3 DNA reads TGTGCCAGCAGTGGTCGGGGGAGTGATGGCTACACCTTC. Translation: CASSGRGSDGYTF.

J is TRBJ2-7 and V is TRBV20-1; D possibly corresponds to TRBD2 (6 bases). This CDR3 comprises 11 residues. Trimming pared 2 bases from V and 6 bases from J, leaving 8 bases between. Germline CDR1 and CDR2: DFQATT and SNEGSKA (reference sequence). As DNA, the CDR3 is TGCAGTGCTAGACTAGCGATCGAGCAGTACTTC. Its protein is CSARLAIEQYF.